One and the same sample provided the 7 T cell receptor beta chains below, sequenced in a study of blood T cell repertoires in COVID-19. Some clones are missing from TCRdb's copy, which holds only in-frame ones; the method was immunoSEQ multiplex PCR. This table has 130,000 to 150,000 clones, around four fifths appearing once. Material for sequencing was peripheral blood. The receptors shown here come from a woman between 40 and 50 years old with active or convalescent COVID-19.

The chain couples TRBV6-6 to TRBJ1-2, with 10 bases fitting TRBD1. The J segment lost 8 bases and the V segment lost 4 bases, leaving 7 bases of the junction unmatched. Germline V CDR1 and CDR2: MNHNY, SVGAGI (reference sequence). The CDR3 contains 14 residues. The CDR3 spells CASSSPGQGYGYTF. In DNA form, the CDR3 reads TGTGCCAGCAGTTCTCCGGGACAGGGGTACGGCTACACCTTC.

The chain employs TRBV3-1 (or the pseudogene TRBV3-2) and TRBJ2-7; TRBD2 is a possible D gene (5 bases). The V end was cut by 1 base, the J end by 7 bases, with 8 bases between. CDR3 length: 12 residues. Germline lookup yields CDR1 LGHDT and CDR2 YNNKEL (reference sequence). The DNA of the CDR3 is TGTGCCAGCAGCCAAGTCCGGGAAGAGCAGTACTTC. It is translated as CASSQVREEQYF.

The gene calls are TRBV9 and TRBJ2-2, with D unclear. This CDR3 spans 14 amino acids. Germline CDR1 SGDLS, CDR2 YYNGEE. V lost 1 base and J 3 bases, leaving 7 bases between the germline ends. CDR3 residues: CASSVQFHTGELFF. Here the CDR3 DNA reads TGTGCCAGCAGCGTACAGTTTCACACCGGGGAGCTGTTTTTT.

This clone was seen more than once but under ten times. The identical CDR3 is also encoded by other nucleotide sequences in the sample. The chain uses TRBV7-2 and TRBJ2-5, with TRBD2 matching 11 bases. This CDR3 comprises 14 residues. The germline CDR1 and CDR2 sequences are SGHTA and FQGNSA. Trimming at V came to 3 bases and at J to 5 bases, leaving 2 bases not matched to a gene. CDR3 loop: CASSFSSGGETQYF. For the CDR3, the DNA is TGTGCCAGCAGCTTCTCTAGCGGGGGGGAGACCCAGTACTTC.

V is TRBV18 and J is TRBJ1-6; D ambiguous. CDR1 is KGHSH and CDR2 is LQKENI in the germline V gene. The CDR3 has 16 amino acids. Between the trimmed V and J ends, which lost 0 bases and 5 bases, there was a span of 11 bases. CDR3 residues: CASSPPETGNNSPLHF. In nucleotides, the CDR3 is TGTGCCAGCTCACCACCGGAGACGGGAAATAATTCACCCCTCCACTTT. Supplemented by reference TRBV18 and TRBJ1-6, the full variable domain reads NAGVMQNPRHLVRRRGQEARLRCSPMKGHSHVYWYRQLPEEGLKFMVYLQKENIIDESGMPKERFSAEFPKEGPSILRIQQVVRGDSAAYFCASSPPETGNNSPLHFGNGTRLTVT.

This clone occurred once. This chain connects TRBV5-5 to TRBJ1-1; D remains ambiguous. Germline V lookup: CDR1 SGHKS, CDR2 YYEKEE (reference sequence). Trimming removed 0 bases from V and 8 bases from J, with 8 bases in between. The CDR3 length is 12 residues. The DNA of the CDR3 is TGTGCCAGCAGCTTGGTCGAGTTCGAAGCTTTCTTT. This gives the protein CASSLVEFEAFF.

CDR3 loop: CASSQTGRTGALGYTF. CDR3 bases: TGTGCCAGCAGCCAAACCGGGAGGACAGGGGCGCTCGGCTACACCTTC. The V gene is TRBV11-2, the J gene TRBJ1-2, with TRBD1 matching 9 bases. CDR1 SGHAT and CDR2 FQNNGV come from the germline V gene. The trim removed 5 bases at V and 8 bases at J, leaving 15 bases unmatched. This CDR3 contains 16 residues.